The entry below describes one T cell receptor (beta chain). No antigen is known for it. The data derive from a study of a mutant IDH1 vaccine in newly diagnosed glioma. Study-level information: V12 took place at week 35, and V13 at week 47.

Time point noted: week 35, safety follow-up. Every vaccine dose comprised 300 ug of mutant IDH1 20-mer peptide plus topical imiquimod. Clones were read by immunoSEQ multiplex PCR, and TCRdb kept only the in-frame ones, dropping some. The sample has around 60,000 clones, more than 80% seen once. Study outcomes and limitations: Immune responses induced by the vaccine were seen in 93.3% of patients, spanning multiple MHC alleles.

Germline CDR1 is MRHNA and CDR2 is SNTAGT. Between the trimmed V and J ends, which lost 4 bases and 4 bases, there was a span of 11 bases. This CDR3 comprises 14 residues. This specimen consisted of PBMCs, obtained from a glioma patient whose treatment included an IDH1 peptide vaccine. The V call is TRBV6-4, the J call TRBJ2-1; D is unresolved. This receptor was identified in a man aged 40-50 years with glioma. The DNA of the CDR3 is TGTGCCAGCAGTGCTGACGGGTTGTACAATGAGCAGTTCTTC. Protein product: CASSADGLYNEQFF.